These 5 T cell receptor beta chains originate from one sample sequenced in a study of cytomegalovirus exposure and HLA in healthy donors. Clones were sequenced by immunoSEQ multiplex PCR, and TCRdb holds only the in-frame ones, with some missing. The sample contains roughly 140,000 clones, about 88% of which appear only once. Input material: PBMCs. These receptors were taken from a man aged 18 to 29 in good health and CMV-seropositive.

The CDR3 coding sequence is TGTGCCAGCAGCCCCTCCAGTGGGGTATTGGGAGGGTTTCATGAAAAACTGTTTTTT. Amino acids: CASSPSSGVLGGFHEKLFF. The rearrangement links TRBV7-2 to TRBJ1-4; D gene ambiguous. The CDR3 sequence is 19 residues long. Between the trimmed V and J ends, which lost 5 bases and 6 bases, there was a span of 28 bases. Germline CDR1 is SGHTA and CDR2 is FQGNSA.

The chain recombines TRBV5-1 with TRBJ1-2; possible D gene TRBD1, 5 bases. This CDR3 has 14 residues. Germline V gene lookup returns CDR1 SGHRS and CDR2 YFSETQ. Trimming cost V 0 bases and J 3 bases, with 9 bases left between them. CDR3: CASSLGLGDYGYTF. CDR3 bases: TGCGCCAGCAGCTTGGGTTTAGGGGACTATGGCTACACCTTC.

The V call is TRBV7-6, the J call TRBJ1-6; 9 bases match TRBD1. Germline V gene sequence: CDR1 SGHVS, CDR2 FNYEAQ. CDR3 length: 15 residues. The V and J ends lost 3 bases and 7 bases, in that order; junction bases with no gene match: 4. DNA for the CDR3: TGTGCCAGCAGCTTTCGACAGGGGGAGAATTCACCCCTCCACTTT. Protein sequence: CASSFRQGENSPLHF.

The genes are TRBV5-4 and TRBJ2-1; TRBD2 might be the D (6 bases). The CDR3 is made up of 15 amino acids. Trimming took off 4 bases at V and 7 bases at J, with 18 bases between the two ends. Germline assignment: CDR1 SGHNT and CDR2 YYREEE (reference sequence). The CDR3 reads CASSPPGMEGNEQFF. DNA for the CDR3: TGTGCCAGCAGCCCTCCGGGGATGGAGGGGAATGAGCAGTTCTTC.

The chain joins TRBV10-3 to TRBJ1-2; 8 bases map to TRBD1. The CDR3 totals 15 residues. The germline V gene has CDR1 ENHRY and CDR2 SYGVKD. Trimming at V came to 2 bases and at J to 4 bases, leaving 6 bases not matched to a gene. CDR3 region: CAISENRGISYGYTF. The CDR3 DNA reads as TGTGCCATCAGTGAGAACAGGGGGATCTCCTATGGCTACACCTTC.